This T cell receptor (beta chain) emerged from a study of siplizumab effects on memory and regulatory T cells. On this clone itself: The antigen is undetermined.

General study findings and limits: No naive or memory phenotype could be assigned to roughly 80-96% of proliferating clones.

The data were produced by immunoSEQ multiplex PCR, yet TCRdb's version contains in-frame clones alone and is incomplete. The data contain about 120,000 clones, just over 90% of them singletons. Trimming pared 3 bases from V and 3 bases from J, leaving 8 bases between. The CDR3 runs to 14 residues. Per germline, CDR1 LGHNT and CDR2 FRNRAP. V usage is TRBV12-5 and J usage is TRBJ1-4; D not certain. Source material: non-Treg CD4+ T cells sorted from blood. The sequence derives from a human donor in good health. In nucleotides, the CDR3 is TGTGCTAGTGGTTTATCGGGTTCTAATGAAAAACTGTTTTTT. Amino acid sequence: CASGLSGSNEKLFF.